What follows are 10 T cell receptor beta chains derived from one specimen sequenced in a study of blood T cell repertoires in COVID-19. Sequencing was performed with immunoSEQ multiplex PCR; in TCRdb, only in-frame clones are kept and a portion is missing. This sample yields some 47,000 clones, of which 65% to 90% are seen a single time; around 2.9% belongs to the top ten. What was sequenced was peripheral blood. These receptors all come from an elderly woman with acute or convalescent COVID-19.

V usage is TRBV3-1 (or the pseudogene TRBV3-2) and J usage is TRBJ2-2; tentatively, D is TRBD1 (5 bases). V was shortened by 4 bases and J by 1 base, with 16 bases between the two germline ends. Germline CDR1 and CDR2: LGHDT and YNNKEL (reference sequence). The CDR3 has 17 residues. This chain's CDR3 is CASSLTGIHRNTGELFF. DNA of the CDR3: TGTGCCAGCAGCCTAACAGGTATACACCGGAACACCGGGGAGCTGTTTTTT.

This chain uses TRBV29-1 with TRBJ1-1; maybe TRBD1 (6 bases). The CDR3 covers 12 residues. CDR1 is SQVTM, CDR2 ANQGSEA, per germline. The germline V and J ends were trimmed by 7 bases and 0 bases, with 9 bases remaining between them. The chain's CDR3 is CSAGHLNTEAFF. The CDR3 region has the DNA TGCAGCGCGGGACACCTGAACACTGAAGCTTTCTTT.

V is TRBV27 and J is TRBJ1-6; 7 bases fit TRBD1. This CDR3 contains 12 residues. Germline CDR1 reads MNHEY; CDR2 reads SMNVEV (reference sequence). The junction had 9 bases not matched to a gene; V was cut back by 8 bases and J by 14 bases. Written as DNA, the CDR3 is TGTGCCAGCTCCCACCCCGGGACAGCCCTCCACTTT. Its protein product is CASSHPGTALHF.

The chain joins TRBV11-2 to TRBJ1-2; 9 nucleotides align to TRBD1. Losses at the gene ends were 6 bases for V and 4 bases for J; bases not matched to a gene: 9. Germline CDR1 reads SGHAT; CDR2 reads FQNNGV. The CDR3 runs to 15 residues. CDR3 sequence: CASSTGRDRAYGYTF. In DNA form, the CDR3 reads TGTGCCAGCAGTACCGGGAGGGACAGGGCCTATGGCTACACCTTC.

The J gene is TRBJ2-3, the V gene TRBV25-1; the match to TRBD2 covers 11 bases. CDR3 length: 14 amino acids. CDR1 and CDR2 (germline): MGHDK, SYGVNS. J was trimmed by 5 bases and V by 6 bases; bases with no gene match: 4. The CDR3 DNA is TGTGCCAGCAGGTCTAGCGGGGGGAGAGATACGCAGTATTTT. Encoded protein: CASRSSGGRDTQYF.

The chain is built from TRBV11-2 and TRBJ2-5, with D unclear. Germline V gives CDR1 SGHAT, CDR2 FQNNGV. V lost 1 base and J 5 bases, leaving 8 bases between the germline ends. CDR3 length: 13 amino acids. The CDR3 is CASSLGLVETQYF. CDR3 sequence (DNA): TGTGCCAGCAGCTTAGGTCTTGTCGAGACCCAGTACTTC.

This chain joins TRBV5-1 and TRBJ1-1; 8 bases are a match to TRBD1. V was clipped by 6 bases and J by 4 bases; unmatched bases: 8. From germline, CDR1 is SGHRS and CDR2 YFSETQ. This CDR3 region has 14 residues. CDR3 in amino acids: CASMQGARGTEAFF. The CDR3 DNA follows: TGCGCCAGCATGCAGGGGGCGAGGGGCACTGAAGCTTTCTTT.

The chain recombines TRBV6-5 with TRBJ1-2; D not resolved. Germline assignment: CDR1 MNHEY and CDR2 SVGAGI. CDR3 length: 12 amino acids. V was trimmed by 11 bases and J by 3 bases, leaving 13 bases between them. The CDR3 sequence: CACLGVDYGYTF. The CDR3 region has the DNA TGTGCCTGCCTCGGGGTGGACTATGGCTACACCTTC.

This chain links TRBV7-9 with TRBJ2-2; D unresolved. Germline V lookup: CDR1 SEHNR, CDR2 FQNEAQ (reference sequence). The CDR3 is 14 amino acids. Trimming removed 3 bases from V and 8 bases from J, with 13 bases in between. The CDR3 loop is CASSFSYEEGELFF. For the CDR3, the DNA is TGTGCCAGCAGCTTTAGCTATGAGGAGGGGGAGCTGTTTTTT.

J is TRBJ1-6 and V is TRBV9; 7 bases align to TRBD1. Germline loops: CDR1 SGDLS, CDR2 YYNGEE. The CDR3 extends over 15 amino acids. V gave up 0 bases and J gave up 9 bases; unmatched junction bases: 6. CDR3 DNA: TGTGCCAGCAGCGTAGCCAGGGGGTTAAGTTCACCCCTCCACTTT. Translation gives CASSVARGLSSPLHF.